The sequence of this TCR beta chain was determined in a study of blood T cell repertoires in COVID-19. Across the whole study: Sources were T cells, B-cell-depleted T cells, or PBMCs; the material itself was cDNA or gDNA.

Per the original methods: For nucleated cells, counts were estimated from reference gene primer amplification. TCRdb keeps only in-frame clones here, not all; method: immunoSEQ multiplex PCR. The DNA was the basis for D and trimming; V, J and clone size are from that table. Among some 150,000 clones listed, around four fifths were seen once. CDR1 is SNHLY and CDR2 is FYNNEI in the germline V gene. With 8 bases clipped from V and 1 base from J, the junction kept 3 bases outside the gene matches. This CDR3 is built from 14 residues. The Seattle site enrolled patients during active infection and followed them longitudinally.

The receptor's source is a woman between 70 and 85 years old with COVID-19, enrolled during active disease. This chain connects TRBV2 to TRBJ2-5, with 11 bases aligning to TRBD2. The sample consisted of peripheral blood. The CDR3 loop is CASAGTSGQETQYF. The CDR3 nucleotides read TGTGCCAGCGCGGGGACTAGCGGCCAAGAGACCCAGTACTTC. Combining the CDR3 with reference TRBV2 and TRBJ2-5 gives the whole variable domain EPEVTQTPSHQVTQMGQEVILRCVPISNHLYFYWYRQILGQKVEFLVSFYNNEISEKSEIFDDQFSVERPDGSNFTLKIRSTKLEDSAMYFCASAGTSGQETQYFGPGTRLLVL.